Presented here are 17 T cell receptor beta chains from one specimen sequenced in a study of early T cells in non-severe SARS-CoV-2 infection. TCRdb re-derived calls from the 5' RACE reads in MiXCR, one entry per CDR3 protein. Of 100,000 to 120,000 distinct CDR3 sequences listed, about 12% are singletons. The sample consisted of whole blood. The receptors were sampled from an adult who was a healthcare worker with PCR-confirmed SARS-CoV-2 infection or an uninfected control (not recorded which).

The V call is TRBV6-1, the J call TRBJ2-7, with 9 bases identical to TRBD1. The length of the CDR3 is 13 residues. V lost 6 bases to trimming and J lost 3 bases; unmatched junction nucleotides: 3. CDR1 MNHNS and CDR2 SASEGT come from the germline V gene. Written as DNA, the CDR3 is TGTGCCAGCAGACGGGACAGGGACTACGAGCAGTACTTC. Its translation is CASRRDRDYEQYF.

This clonotype was seen a handful of times. The junction shows a germline mismatch at one end, possibly a read error. This chain connects TRBV7-7 to TRBJ1-1, with 7 bases matching TRBD1. From germline, CDR1 is SSHAT and CDR2 FNYEAQ (reference sequence). This CDR3 contains 17 residues. The CDR3 DNA sequence: TGTGCTAGCAGCTTCGAGACGGCAAAGCAGGGGGGCACTGAAGCTTTCTTT. Translating gives CASSFETAKQGGTEAFF.

The table lists this clonotype with many counts. The genes are TRBV24-1 and TRBJ2-3; 9 bases are a match to TRBD2. Per germline, CDR1 KGHDR and CDR2 SFDVKD. The V gene end was trimmed by 7 bases and the J gene end by 1 base; junction bases not matched to a gene: 11. The CDR3 totals 17 residues. As DNA, the CDR3 is TGTGCCACCAGATCACCCCCGGGCGGGAGGGGCACAGATACGCAGTATTTT. It specifies CATRSPPGGRGTDTQYF.

This clonotype was seen more than once but under ten times. DNA of the CDR3: TGTGCCAGCTCACCAGATCCGGGACCCGTGGTCGGGCAGTTCTTC. Translation: CASSPDPGPVVGQFF. The rearrangement joins TRBV18 to TRBJ2-1; D tentatively fits TRBD1 or TRBD2 (5 bases each). Germline-derived CDR1 and CDR2 are KGHSH and LQKENI. This CDR3 has 15 residues. V was pared by 2 bases and J by 12 bases, with 20 bases between.

The gene calls are TRBV7-6 and TRBJ2-1; D gene uncertain. Trimming removed 5 bases from V and 3 bases from J, with 14 bases in between. This CDR3 is built from 15 residues. From germline, CDR1 is SGHVS and CDR2 FNYEAQ. Here the CDR3 DNA reads TGTGCCAGCAGCCCCAGTGGGATGGGCTACAATGAGCAGTTCTTC. It encodes CASSPSGMGYNEQFF.

This clonotype was observed many times. The chain recombines TRBV5-1 with TRBJ1-6; D perhaps matches TRBD1 (5 bases). The ends were cut back, 0 bases at V and 7 bases at J, with 8 bases in the middle. CDR1 and CDR2 (germline): SGHRS, YFSETQ. The CDR3 is 14 residues long. CDR3 amino acids: CASSLGQPNSPLHF. In DNA form, the CDR3 reads TGCGCCAGCAGCTTGGGACAGCCGAATTCACCCCTCCACTTT.

This chain connects TRBV19 to TRBJ1-6; D is possibly TRBD1 (6 bases). V was clipped by 4 bases and J by 14 bases, with 21 bases between them. CDR1 is LNHDA and CDR2 is SQIVND in the germline V gene (reference sequence). The CDR3 has 15 amino acids. The CDR3 DNA sequence: TGTGCCAGTAGTAGTGCCGGGACAACAGGCCGCACCCTCCACTTT. Translating gives CASSSAGTTGRTLHF.

The chain uses TRBV18 and TRBJ2-7; 8 positions match TRBD1. V gave up 3 bases and J gave up 2 bases; unmatched junction bases: 6. Germline CDR1 reads KGHSH; CDR2 reads LQKENI. The CDR3 extends over 15 amino acids. CDR3 sequence: CASSPGQGLTYEQYF. Written as DNA, the CDR3 is TGTGCCAGCTCACCCGGACAGGGTTTAACCTACGAGCAGTACTTC.

This rearrangement joins TRBV9 to TRBJ2-7; 9 positions agree with TRBD1. V was pared by 0 bases and J by 4 bases, with 2 bases of the junction left unmatched. Germline CDR1 and CDR2: SGDLS and YYNGEE. The CDR3 runs 14 residues. CDR3 nucleotide sequence: TGTGCCAGCAGCGTAGCAGGACAGGGGTACGAGCAGTACTTC. Translation: CASSVAGQGYEQYF.

This chain links TRBV18 with TRBJ1-1; D is uncertain. CDR3 length: 14 residues. Germline V gives CDR1 KGHSH, CDR2 LQKENI. Trimming pared 3 bases from V and 1 base from J, leaving 9 bases between. The CDR3 DNA follows: TGTGCCAGCTCACCCGGACTGAAGAACACTGAAGCTTTCTTT. Protein: CASSPGLKNTEAFF.

J is TRBJ2-5 and V is TRBV5-5; D unresolved. Trimming stripped 3 bases from V and 6 bases from J, with 9 bases between. This CDR3 comprises 12 residues. CDR1 and CDR2 from the germline V gene are SGHKS and YYEKEE (reference sequence). The CDR3: CASSSHAQTQYF. The CDR3 bases are TGTGCCAGCAGCTCCCACGCACAGACCCAGTACTTC.

This clonotype was picked up a small number of times. The chain joins TRBV7-9 to TRBJ2-1; 7 nucleotides agree with TRBD1. CDR3 length equals 14 residues. In germline, CDR1 is SEHNR, CDR2 FQNEAQ (reference sequence). The V segment lost 4 bases and the J segment 6 bases; nucleotides outside the gene matches: 6. Here the CDR3 reads CASSYYRDSNEQFF. In DNA form, the CDR3 reads TGTGCCAGCAGCTACTACCGGGACAGCAATGAGCAGTTCTTC. The whole variable domain, remainder taken from reference TRBV7-9 and TRBJ2-1, is DTGVSQNPRHKITKRGQNVTFRCDPISEHNRLYWYRQTLGQGPEFLTYFQNEAQLEKSRLLSDRFSAERPKGSFSTLEIQRTEQGDSAMYLCASSYYRDSNEQFFGPGTRLTVL.

This clonotype was detected ten times or more. V gene TRBV27 combines with J gene TRBJ2-1; D is ambiguous. This CDR3 contains 13 residues. V lost 2 bases, J lost 3 bases, and 5 bases lay in between. Germline values: CDR1 MNHEY, CDR2 SMNVEV (reference sequence). Written as DNA, the CDR3 is TGTGCCAGCAGTTTAGGGCGCTACAATGAGCAGTTCTTC. Translated, it gives CASSLGRYNEQFF.

This clonotype was observed many times. The J gene is TRBJ1-2, the V gene TRBV9; the D gene is possibly TRBD1 (5 bases). Germline-derived CDR1 and CDR2 are SGDLS and YYNGEE. V was clipped by 1 base and J by 2 bases, with 9 bases between them. CDR3 length: 14 amino acids. As DNA, the CDR3 is TGTGCCAGCAGCGTATCAGGGATGAACTATGGCTACACCTTC. It specifies CASSVSGMNYGYTF.

This clonotype appeared many times. The V and J genes are TRBV6-1 and TRBJ2-7, with 7 bases aligning to TRBD1. V dropped 7 bases and J dropped 3; count of bases not matched to a gene: 9. Germline CDR1 MNHNS, CDR2 SASEGT. The CDR3 is made up of 14 amino acids. The CDR3 here is CASTPVGQRYEQYF. The CDR3 DNA reads as TGTGCCAGCACCCCCGTGGGACAGCGCTACGAGCAGTACTTC.

This chain connects TRBV20-1 to TRBJ1-5; D gene uncertain. CDR3 length: 13 residues. V lost 6 bases and J lost 3, with 12 bases in between. CDR1 is DFQATT and CDR2 is SNEGSKA in the germline V gene (reference sequence). The CDR3 here is CSANPGANQPQHF. In DNA form, the CDR3 reads TGCAGTGCAAACCCGGGAGCCAATCAGCCCCAGCATTTT.

This clonotype has only a few counts. V usage is TRBV5-1 and J usage is TRBJ2-7; TRBD1 aligns across 7 bases. The CDR3 loop spans 15 amino acids. The V and J ends lost 0 bases and 3 bases, in that order; junction bases with no gene match: 6. Germline V lookup: CDR1 SGHRS, CDR2 YFSETQ. CDR3 amino acids: CASSLAGGPGYEQYF. Here the CDR3 DNA reads TGCGCCAGCAGCTTGGCAGGGGGTCCAGGCTACGAGCAGTACTTC.